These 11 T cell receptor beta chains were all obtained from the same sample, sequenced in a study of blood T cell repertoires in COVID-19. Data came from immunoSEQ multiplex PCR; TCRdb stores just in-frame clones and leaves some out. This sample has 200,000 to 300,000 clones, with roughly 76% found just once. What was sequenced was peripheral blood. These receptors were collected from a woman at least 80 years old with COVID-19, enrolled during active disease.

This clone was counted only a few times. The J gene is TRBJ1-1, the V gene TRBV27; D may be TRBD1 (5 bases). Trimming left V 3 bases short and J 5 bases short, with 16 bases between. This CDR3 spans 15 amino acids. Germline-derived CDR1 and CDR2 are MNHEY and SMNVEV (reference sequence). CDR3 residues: CASSFMGGGFTEAFF. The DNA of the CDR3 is TGTGCCAGCAGTTTTATGGGGGGTGGATTTACTGAAGCTTTCTTT.

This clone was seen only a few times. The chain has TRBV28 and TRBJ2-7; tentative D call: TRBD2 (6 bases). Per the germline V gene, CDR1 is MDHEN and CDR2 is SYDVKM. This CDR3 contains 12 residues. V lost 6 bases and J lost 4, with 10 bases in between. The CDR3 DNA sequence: TGTGCCAGCAGCGGGGGAAGGTACGAGCAGTACTTC. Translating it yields CASSGGRYEQYF.

CDR3 in amino acids: CASSDGSNKETQYF. For the CDR3, the DNA is TGCGCCAGCAGCGACGGGTCTAATAAAGAGACCCAGTACTTC. The chain couples TRBV5-1 to TRBJ2-5; D unclear. The germline V gene encodes CDR1 SGHRS and CDR2 YFSETQ. Trimming left V 4 bases short and J 3 bases short, with 13 bases between. The CDR3 has 14 residues.

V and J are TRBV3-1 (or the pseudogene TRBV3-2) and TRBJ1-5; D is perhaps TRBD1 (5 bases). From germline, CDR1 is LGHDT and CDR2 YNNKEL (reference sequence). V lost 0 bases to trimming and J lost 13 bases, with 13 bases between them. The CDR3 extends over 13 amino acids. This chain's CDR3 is CASSQEGVRVQHF. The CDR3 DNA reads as TGTGCCAGCAGCCAAGAAGGGGTAAGGGTTCAGCATTTT.

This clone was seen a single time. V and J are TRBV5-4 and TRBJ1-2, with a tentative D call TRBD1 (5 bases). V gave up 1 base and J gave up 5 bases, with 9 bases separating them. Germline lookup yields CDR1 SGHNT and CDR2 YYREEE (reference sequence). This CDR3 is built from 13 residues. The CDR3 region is CASSLPGKYGYTF. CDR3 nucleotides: TGTGCCAGCAGCTTGCCAGGGAAGTATGGCTACACCTTC. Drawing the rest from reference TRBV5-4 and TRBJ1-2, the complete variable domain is ETGVTQSPTHLIKTRGQQVTLRCSSQSGHNTVSWYQQALGQGPQFIFQYYREEENGRGNFPPRFSGLQFPNYSSELNVNALELDDSALYLCASSLPGKYGYTFGSGTRLTVV.

CDR3 in amino acids: CASSAGWGLSYGYTF. The CDR3, as DNA: TGTGCCAGCAGCGCGGGGTGGGGGCTGTCCTATGGCTACACCTTC. The chain links TRBV9 to TRBJ1-2; a weak D match, TRBD1 (6 bases). Germline CDR1 and CDR2: SGDLS and YYNGEE. Trimming left V 3 bases short and J 4 bases short, with 16 bases between. The CDR3 covers 15 residues. Full variable domain (outside the CDR3, taken from reference TRBV9 and TRBJ1-2): DSGVTQTPKHLITATGQRVTLRCSPRSGDLSVYWYQQSLDQGLQFLIQYYNGEERAKGNILERFSAQQFPDLHSELNLSSLELGDSALYFCASSAGWGLSYGYTFGSGTRLTVV.

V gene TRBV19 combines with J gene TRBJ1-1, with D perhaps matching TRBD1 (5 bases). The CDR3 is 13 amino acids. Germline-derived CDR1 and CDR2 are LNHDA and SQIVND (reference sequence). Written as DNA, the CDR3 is TGTGCTGCCGGCGGGGGAGCGAACACTGAAGCTTTCTTT. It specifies CAAGGGANTEAFF.

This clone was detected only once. The CDR3 is CASSDNVGGAGANVLTF. CDR3 nucleotides: TGTGCCAGCAGTGACAATGTCGGGGGGGCTGGGGCCAACGTCCTGACTTTC. V and J are TRBV6-1 and TRBJ2-6; the match to TRBD2 covers 8 bases. This CDR3 is 17 amino acids long. The junction had 6 bases not matched to a gene; V was cut back by 3 bases and J by 2 bases. The V gene's germline CDR1 is MNHNS and CDR2 SASEGT.

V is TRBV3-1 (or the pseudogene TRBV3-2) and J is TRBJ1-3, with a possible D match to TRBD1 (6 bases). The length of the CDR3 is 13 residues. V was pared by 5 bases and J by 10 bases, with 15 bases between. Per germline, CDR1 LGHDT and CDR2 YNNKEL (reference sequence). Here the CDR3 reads CASSGGAILTIYF. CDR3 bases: TGTGCCAGCAGCGGGGGGGCCATCTTAACCATATATTTT.

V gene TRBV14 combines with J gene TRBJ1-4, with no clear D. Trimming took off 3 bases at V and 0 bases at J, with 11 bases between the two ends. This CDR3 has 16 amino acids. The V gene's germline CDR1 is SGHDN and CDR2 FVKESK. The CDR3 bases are TGTGCCAGCAGCCATGGCTTCCCTGCAACTAATGAAAAACTGTTTTTT. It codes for CASSHGFPATNEKLFF. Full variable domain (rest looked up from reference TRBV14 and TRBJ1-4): EAGVTQFPSHSVIEKGQTVTLRCDPISGHDNLYWYRRVMGKEIKFLLHFVKESKQDESGMPNNRFLAERTGGTYSTLKVQPAELEDSGVYFCASSHGFPATNEKLFFGSGTQLSVL.

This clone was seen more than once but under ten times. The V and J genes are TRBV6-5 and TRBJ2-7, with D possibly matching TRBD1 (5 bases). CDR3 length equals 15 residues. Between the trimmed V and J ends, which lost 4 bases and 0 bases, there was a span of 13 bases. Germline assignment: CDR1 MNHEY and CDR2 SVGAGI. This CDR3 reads CASSLQAQSSYEQYF. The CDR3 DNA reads TGTGCCAGCAGTTTACAGGCCCAGAGCTCCTACGAGCAGTACTTC.